This section outlines one T cell receptor beta chain sequence together with its context. As yet, its antigen is unknown. The table came from immunoSEQ multiplex PCR; TCRdb's copy has only in-frame clones and leaves some out. The repertoire holds 51,000 or so clones, with 79% as singletons. These data come from a study of OX40 agonist ivuxolimab in advanced cancers. Study-level points and caveats: Clonal expansion was seen in CD4+ and CD8+ blood T cells by week 6 at 0.1 to 3.0 mg/kg. Antigens targeted by the expanded peripheral T cells were not determined.

V was pared by 3 bases and J by 7 bases, with 9 bases of the junction left unmatched. The length of the CDR3 is 16 residues. In germline, CDR1 is SGDLS, CDR2 YYNGEE. Sample: CD4+ or CD8+ T cells sorted from blood, taken in a trial of the OX40 agonist ivuxolimab. The rearrangement uses TRBV9 and TRBJ2-1; TRBD2 matches at 11 bases. The receptor was derived from an adult with an advanced solid tumor such as melanoma, head and neck, liver or kidney cancer. The DNA for the CDR3 is TGTGCCAGCAGCGCCCCCGGGACTAGCGGTGCGAATGAGCAGTTCTTC. Its protein is CASSAPGTSGANEQFF.